These 29 T cell receptor beta chains were all obtained from the same sample, sequenced in a study of cytomegalovirus exposure and HLA in healthy donors. PCR primers comprised 60 Vbeta and 13 Jbeta primers. The assay was immunoSEQ multiplex PCR, and TCRdb's table has in-frame clones only and misses some. Here the sample spans approximately 130,000 clones, roughly four fifths being singletons. The sample comprised PBMCs. Receptor source: a man aged 30-40 years in good health and CMV-seronegative.

This rearrangement joins TRBV7-2 to TRBJ2-7, with TRBD1 as a possible D gene (6 bases). The CDR3 has 16 residues. V was clipped by 3 bases and J by 0 bases, with 15 bases between them. Germline V gene sequence: CDR1 SGHTA, CDR2 FQGNSA. CDR3 coding DNA: TGTGCCAGCAGCTTCAATTACAGGGTAGCCTCCTACGAGCAGTACTTC. Protein sequence: CASSFNYRVASYEQYF.

V and J are TRBV30 and TRBJ1-2; TRBD1 aligns across 10 bases. The V gene's germline CDR1 is GTSNPN and CDR2 SVGIG (reference sequence). CDR3 size: 14 residues. V dropped 4 bases and J dropped 2; count of bases not matched to a gene: 4. CDR3 sequence reads: CAWTGTGVNYGYTF. Written as DNA, the CDR3 is TGTGCCTGGACCGGGACAGGGGTGAACTATGGCTACACCTTC.

This clone has only a few counts. The chain carries TRBV14 and TRBJ1-2; 8 bases line up with TRBD1. Trimming cost V 5 bases and J 5 bases; bases outside gene matches: 1. CDR3 length: 12 amino acids. Germline CDR1 SGHDN, CDR2 FVKESK. CDR3 coding DNA: TGTGCCAGCAGCGGACAGGGATATGGCTACACCTTC. It is translated as CASSGQGYGYTF.

The rearrangement joins TRBV5-1 to TRBJ1-3, with 7 nucleotides matching TRBD1. The CDR3 totals 18 residues. The V gene end was trimmed by 0 bases and the J gene end by 0 bases; junction bases not matched to a gene: 9. Germline CDR1 and CDR2: SGHRS and YFSETQ. The CDR3 DNA reads as TGCGCCAGCAGCTTGGACCAAACATCAGGGGGCTCTGGAAACACCATATATTTT. Translation gives CASSLDQTSGGSGNTIYF.

This clone was counted a few times. The rearrangement joins TRBV4-3 to TRBJ1-4, with D possibly being TRBD1 (6 bases). CDR1 and CDR2 from the germline V gene are LGHNA and YSLEER. CDR3 length: 15 residues. V was trimmed by 4 bases and J by 6 bases, leaving 15 bases between them. This CDR3 reads CASSLVGGAHEKLFF. The CDR3 DNA reads TGCGCCAGCAGCCTCGTAGGGGGGGCGCATGAAAAACTGTTTTTT.

The chain links TRBV28 to TRBJ1-3; no firm D call. Trimming left V 6 bases short and J 3 bases short, with 9 bases between. This CDR3 is built from 13 residues. Looked up from germline, CDR1 is MDHEN and CDR2 is SYDVKM. CDR3 nucleotides: TGTGCCAGCAGGAGGCCCCTTGGAAACACCATATATTTT. Its protein product is CASRRPLGNTIYF. Variable domain in full (rest from reference TRBV28 and TRBJ1-3): DVKVTQSSRYLVKRTGEKVFLECVQDMDHENMFWYRQDPGLGLRLIYFSYDVKMKEKGDIPEGYSVSREKKERFSLILESASTNQTSMYLCASRRPLGNTIYFGEGSWLTVV.

The rearrangement uses TRBV28 and TRBJ1-2; weak D call: TRBD1 (6 bases). The V gene's germline CDR1 is MDHEN and CDR2 SYDVKM. V was trimmed by 5 bases and J by 4 bases, leaving 20 bases between them. This CDR3 comprises 16 residues. CDR3 sequence reads: CASSTSSTGRPYGYTF. The CDR3 region has the DNA TGTGCCAGCAGTACAAGTTCGACAGGTCGACCCTATGGCTACACCTTC.

The chain has TRBV28 and TRBJ2-2, with D possibly TRBD2 on 6 matching bases. Per germline, CDR1 MDHEN and CDR2 SYDVKM. The CDR3 spans 13 residues. Trimming left V 3 bases short and J 6 bases short, with 8 bases between. The CDR3 sequence is CASSLGEAGELFF. CDR3 sequence (DNA): TGTGCCAGCAGTTTGGGGGAGGCCGGGGAGCTGTTTTTT.

The chain combines TRBV6-6 with TRBJ1-5; D is unclear. V was shortened by 6 bases and J by 0 bases, with 12 bases between the two germline ends. This CDR3 has 15 amino acids. Germline V lookup: CDR1 MNHNY, CDR2 SVGAGI (reference sequence). CDR3 region: CASSRQDGSNQPQHF. DNA of the CDR3: TGTGCCAGCAGCAGACAAGACGGTAGCAATCAGCCCCAGCATTTT.

The rearrangement uses TRBV5-6 and TRBJ2-7, with 10 nucleotides matching TRBD1. There are 15 residues in the CDR3. Germline loops: CDR1 SGHDT, CDR2 YYEEEE. Unmatched junction bases numbered 6, after V lost 3 bases and J lost 3 bases. CDR3 coding DNA: TGTGCCAGCAGCTCCCCGGGACAGGGGAGCTACGAGCAGTACTTC. It encodes CASSSPGQGSYEQYF.

The chain uses TRBV7-9 and TRBJ2-7; 9 bases agree with TRBD1. The CDR3 totals 15 residues. The germline gives CDR1 SEHNR, CDR2 FQNEAQ (reference sequence). The trim removed 5 bases at V and 7 bases at J, leaving 12 bases unmatched. The CDR3: CASSTQQGAFGEQYF. DNA for the CDR3: TGTGCCAGCAGCACCCAACAGGGGGCCTTTGGTGAGCAGTACTTC.

The chain combines TRBV28 with TRBJ1-1, with a weak D call TRBD1 (6 bases). The CDR3 loop spans 12 amino acids. The germline gives CDR1 MDHEN, CDR2 SYDVKM. V was trimmed by 3 bases and J by 7 bases, leaving 9 bases between them. The chain's CDR3 is CASSLRTVEAFF. CDR3 DNA: TGTGCCAGCAGTTTGCGGACAGTTGAAGCTTTCTTT.

This clone was seen many times. CDR3 DNA: TGTGCCAGCAGTGGACCGCGGGGGCGCATTCAGTACTTC. Translation: CASSGPRGRIQYF. This rearrangement joins TRBV2 to TRBJ2-4; the D gene is possibly TRBD2 (7 bases). The CDR3 length is 13 residues. Trimming took 4 bases from V and 9 from J, leaving 13 bases between them. CDR1 SNHLY and CDR2 FYNNEI come from the germline V gene.

The chain has TRBV28 and TRBJ2-7, with D possibly TRBD2 on 6 matching bases. Trimming stripped 3 bases from V and 6 bases from J, with 15 bases between. The CDR3 has 14 residues. The germline CDR1 and CDR2 sequences are MDHEN and SYDVKM. The CDR3 spells CASSFAAGRTEQYF. In DNA, the CDR3 is TGTGCCAGCAGTTTTGCCGCGGGGAGAACCGAGCAGTACTTC.

This chain links TRBV7-8 with TRBJ2-1, with 7 bases that match TRBD2. Per germline, CDR1 SGHVS and CDR2 FQNEAQ. V gave up 1 base and J gave up 13 bases; unmatched junction bases: 4. This CDR3 spans 12 amino acids. CDR3 residues: CASSLVGGGQFF. The CDR3 DNA reads as TGTGCCAGCAGCTTAGTGGGGGGGGGACAGTTCTTC.

V is TRBV6-4 and J is TRBJ2-2, with TRBD2 matching over 12 bases. The ends lost 5 bases at V and 5 bases at J; junction bases unmatched: 6. From germline, CDR1 is MRHNA and CDR2 SNTAGT. The CDR3 totals 16 residues. The CDR3 coding sequence is TGTGCCAGCAGTAGGACTAGCGGGGACTTGACCGGGGAGCTGTTTTTT. Its translation: CASSRTSGDLTGELFF.

There are a few counts of this clone. The chain carries TRBV5-6 and TRBJ2-5; D call uncertain. The J call may be wrong; the DNA end is better matched by TRBJ2-7. Germline V gene sequence: CDR1 SGHDT, CDR2 YYEEEE. The CDR3 spans 14 residues. Written as DNA, the CDR3 is TGTGCCAGCAGCTTGGGAGGTACTTCCTACGAGCAGTACTTC. Amino acid sequence: CASSLGGTSYEQYF.

This chain links TRBV14 with TRBJ1-2; D gene uncertain. Trimming took 1 base from V and 4 from J, leaving 10 bases between them. The CDR3 runs 14 residues. Germline CDR1 and CDR2: SGHDN and FVKESK. The CDR3 DNA sequence: TGTGCCAGCAGCCAAGTGAGTGGCGGCTATGGCTACACCTTC. This encodes CASSQVSGGYGYTF.

The V and J genes are TRBV4-1 and TRBJ1-1; the D gene is possibly TRBD1 (6 bases). The V gene lost 0 bases and the J gene lost 4 bases, with 12 bases spanning the gap. CDR1 and CDR2 (germline): MGHRA, YSYEKL. The CDR3 length is 15 residues. The CDR3, as DNA: TGCGCCAGCAGCCAAGATTTGGGGGCTCCCACTGAAGCTTTCTTT. It encodes CASSQDLGAPTEAFF.

In its sample, this clone was seen a few times. This sequence joins TRBV30 and TRBJ2-7, with D possibly matching TRBD2 (6 bases). Between the trimmed V and J ends, which lost 3 bases and 6 bases, there was a span of 9 bases. The CDR3 sequence is 11 residues long. CDR1 and CDR2 from the germline V gene are GTSNPN and SVGIG (reference sequence). The CDR3 DNA is TGTGCCTGGAGCTTGGGAGGCGAGCAGTACTTC. Amino acid sequence: CAWSLGGEQYF.

The V call is TRBV5-1, the J call TRBJ2-3; 7 bases align to TRBD1. From germline, CDR1 is SGHRS and CDR2 YFSETQ. V lost 6 bases to trimming and J lost 2 bases; unmatched junction nucleotides: 12. CDR3 length equals 16 residues. The CDR3 spells CASTVTGTDLTDTQYF. The CDR3 DNA reads as TGCGCCAGCACAGTAACCGGGACAGACCTCACAGATACGCAGTATTTT.

This rearrangement joins TRBV5-4 to TRBJ2-4; no firm D call. V was shortened by 0 bases and J by 5 bases, with 15 bases between the two germline ends. This CDR3 region has 16 residues. Germline V gene sequence: CDR1 SGHNT, CDR2 YYREEE (reference sequence). CDR3 DNA sequence: TGTGCCAGCAGCTTGGATCCCCCCCCGGTCGAAAACATTCAGTACTTC. Its protein is CASSLDPPPVENIQYF.

The chain joins TRBV6-5 to TRBJ2-1; TRBD1 aligns across 7 bases. This CDR3 is built from 16 residues. The V gene end was trimmed by 0 bases and the J gene end by 4 bases; junction bases not matched to a gene: 6. The germline gives CDR1 MNHEY, CDR2 SVGAGI. The DNA of the CDR3 is TGTGCCAGCAGTTACTCCACGGGACAGCGGTACAATGAGCAGTTCTTC. Residues: CASSYSTGQRYNEQFF.

The chain joins TRBV28 to TRBJ2-7; 8 bases are shared with TRBD1. V lost 7 bases and J lost 3; bases outside the gene matches: 11. The CDR3 extends over 15 amino acids. Germline lookup yields CDR1 MDHEN and CDR2 SYDVKM. The DNA for the CDR3 is TGTGCCAGCACCATGGGGACAGGACGGGTCTACGAGCAGTACTTC. Translated, it gives CASTMGTGRVYEQYF.

This clone was observed once. The gene calls are TRBV6-6 and TRBJ1-4; 9 bases align to TRBD1. The CDR3 loop spans 15 amino acids. From germline, CDR1 is MNHNY and CDR2 SVGAGI (reference sequence). V lost 5 bases and J lost 6; bases outside the gene matches: 7. CDR3 nucleotides: TGTGCCAGCAGTACCTCGGGACAGGGATATGAAAAACTGTTTTTT. Translation gives CASSTSGQGYEKLFF.

This clone was detected once. The chain recombines TRBV5-1 with TRBJ2-5; TRBD2 agrees at 10 bases. The CDR3 sequence is 17 residues long. The V segment lost 0 bases and the J segment 5 bases; nucleotides outside the gene matches: 10. Germline V gene sequence: CDR1 SGHRS, CDR2 YFSETQ. The DNA of the CDR3 is TGCGCCAGCAGCTTGGCCTCCGGGACTAGCGTCTGGGAGACCCAGTACTTC. Translating it yields CASSLASGTSVWETQYF.

CDR3 in amino acids: CASSRTGSRADTQYF. As DNA, the CDR3 is TGCGCCAGCAGCCGTACGGGGAGTAGGGCAGATACGCAGTATTTT. The V gene is TRBV5-1, the J gene TRBJ2-3; D is perhaps TRBD2 (5 bases). The CDR3 covers 15 residues. Germline V gene sequence: CDR1 SGHRS, CDR2 YFSETQ. The germline V and J ends were trimmed by 4 bases and 4 bases, with 16 bases remaining between them.

This clone was counted between two and nine times. This chain joins TRBV6-1 and TRBJ2-7; D uncertain. The V gene's germline CDR1 is MNHNS and CDR2 SASEGT. Trimming took 2 bases from V and 3 from J, leaving 14 bases between them. The CDR3 totals 15 residues. CDR3 sequence (DNA): TGTGCCAGCAGTGAACTAGTGGGTGTTAACTACGAGCAGTACTTC. Protein product: CASSELVGVNYEQYF.

This clone was found a few times. The chain has TRBV4-3 and TRBJ1-1, with 10 nucleotides matching TRBD1. Germline lookup yields CDR1 LGHNA and CDR2 YSLEER. The CDR3 totals 15 residues. V shed 0 bases, J shed 4 bases, and the junction held 2 bases outside the gene matches. CDR3 amino acids: CASSQERDRGTEAFF. In DNA form, the CDR3 reads TGCGCCAGCAGCCAAGAACGGGACAGGGGCACTGAAGCTTTCTTT.